This passage covers 3 T cell receptor beta chains from one sample sequenced in a study of cytomegalovirus exposure and HLA in healthy donors. In the PCR, 60 Vbeta and 13 Jbeta primers were used. Only in-frame clones appear in the TCRdb table, and some are missing; sequencing was by immunoSEQ multiplex PCR. The sample shows approximately 180,000 clones, about three quarters of them seen only once. Sequencing was carried out using PBMCs. All receptors come from a man aged 35 to 55 in good health and CMV-seropositive.

CDR3 region: CASSLALNTEAFF. CDR3 sequence (DNA): TGCGCCAGCAGCTTGGCCTTGAACACTGAAGCTTTCTTT. The V and J genes are TRBV5-1 and TRBJ1-1; no firm D call. Between the trimmed V and J ends, which lost 0 bases and 0 bases, there was a span of 3 bases. The CDR3 extends over 13 amino acids. The germline CDR1 and CDR2 sequences are SGHRS and YFSETQ.

This clone was seen once. The chain recombines TRBV5-1 with TRBJ1-1; D remains ambiguous. Trimming pared 0 bases from V and 3 bases from J, leaving 6 bases between. The CDR3 extends over 13 amino acids. Germline values: CDR1 SGHRS, CDR2 YFSETQ. The CDR3 is CASSLAQYTEAFF. CDR3 DNA sequence: TGCGCCAGCAGCTTGGCTCAGTACACTGAAGCTTTCTTT.

The gene calls are TRBV11-3 and TRBJ2-3; D ambiguous. This CDR3 region has 14 residues. CDR1 is SGHNT and CDR2 is YENEEA in the germline V gene. Trimming cost V 1 base and J 4 bases, with 9 bases left between them. Here the CDR3 reads CASSLGATADTQYF. The CDR3, as DNA: TGTGCCAGCAGCTTAGGGGCTACCGCAGATACGCAGTATTTT.